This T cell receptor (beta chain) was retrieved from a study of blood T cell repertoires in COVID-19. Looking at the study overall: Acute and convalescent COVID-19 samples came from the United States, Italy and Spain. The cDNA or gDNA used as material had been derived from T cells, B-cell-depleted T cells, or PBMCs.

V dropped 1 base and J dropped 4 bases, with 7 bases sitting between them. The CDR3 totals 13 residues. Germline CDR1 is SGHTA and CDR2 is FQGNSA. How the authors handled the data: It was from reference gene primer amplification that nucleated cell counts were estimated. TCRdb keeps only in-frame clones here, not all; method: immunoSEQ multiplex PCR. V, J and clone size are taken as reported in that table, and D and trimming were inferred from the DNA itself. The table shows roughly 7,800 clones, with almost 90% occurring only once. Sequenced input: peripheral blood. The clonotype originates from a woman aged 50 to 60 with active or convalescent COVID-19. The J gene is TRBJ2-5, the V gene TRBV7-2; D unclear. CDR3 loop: CASSLGAVETQYF. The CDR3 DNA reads TGTGCCAGCAGCTTAGGGGCAGTAGAGACCCAGTACTTC.